The sequence of this TCR beta chain was determined in a study of CD8+ T cells in alopecia areata. Study as a whole: Tofacitinib was taken orally by treated patients, and the dose was 5 to 10 mg twice daily. Dosing spanned 6 to 18 months on tofacitinib, then 6 months off drug.

Broader study findings: One nonresponder leaves baseline CD8+ expansion's link to response uncertain.

Indicated treatment: oral pan-JAK inhibitor, 5-10 mg twice daily. Lesional scalp punch biopsies and peripheral blood were collected from alopecia areata patients. Note on this clone: The antigen remains undetermined.

Following RNA extraction, reverse transcription yielded cDNA that acted as the sequencing template. The assay was immunoSEQ multiplex PCR, and TCRdb's table has in-frame clones only and misses some. The repertoire holds some 200,000 clones, around 50% seen once, with around 13% in the top ten. Per germline, CDR1 PRHDT and CDR2 FYEKMQ (reference sequence). Trimming left V 1 base short and J 11 bases short, with 18 bases between. The CDR3 is 14 residues long. The chain employs TRBV13 and TRBJ2-7; no reliable D call. The receptor comes from a human donor with alopecia areata. Material: CD8+ T cells sorted from blood, obtained at week 24, from a patient treated with tofacitinib. The CDR3 region has the DNA TGTGCCAGCAGCTTAGCTGGCCTGGTTCACTTAGAGTACTTC. Its protein is CASSLAGLVHLEYF.